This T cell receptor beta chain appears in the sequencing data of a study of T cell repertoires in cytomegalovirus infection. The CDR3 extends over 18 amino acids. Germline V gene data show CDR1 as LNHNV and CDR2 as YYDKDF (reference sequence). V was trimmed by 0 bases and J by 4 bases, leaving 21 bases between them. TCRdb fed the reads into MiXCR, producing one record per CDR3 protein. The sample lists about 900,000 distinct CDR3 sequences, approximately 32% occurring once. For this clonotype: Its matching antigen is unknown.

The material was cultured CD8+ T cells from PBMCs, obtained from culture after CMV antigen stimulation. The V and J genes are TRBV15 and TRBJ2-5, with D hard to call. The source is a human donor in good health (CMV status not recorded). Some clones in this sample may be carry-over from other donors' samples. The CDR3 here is CATSRDTDSILSGETQYF. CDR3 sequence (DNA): TGTGCCACCAGCAGAGATACCGACTCGATCCTATCCGGAGAGACCCAGTACTTC.